Each of the 10 T cell receptor beta chains below was sequenced from the same sample in a study of blood T cell repertoires in COVID-19. Clones were read by immunoSEQ multiplex PCR, and TCRdb kept only the in-frame ones, dropping some. The sample contains around 21,000 clones, around 79% of which appear only once. The sample comprised peripheral blood. These receptors were collected from a man at least 80 years old with acute or convalescent COVID-19.

The rearrangement links TRBV7-2 to TRBJ1-1, with unresolved D. Germline CDR1 is SGHTA and CDR2 is FQGNSA. This CDR3 region has 14 residues. V dropped 1 base and J dropped 7 bases, with 13 bases sitting between them. The CDR3 protein is CASSLGLTRVEAFF. DNA for the CDR3: TGTGCCAGCAGCTTAGGGCTCACGAGGGTTGAAGCTTTCTTT.

V is TRBV30 and J is TRBJ1-6; D gene unclear. The CDR3 is 14 residues long. Deletions cut 4 bases from V and 10 bases from J, with 17 bases between. CDR1 and CDR2 from the germline V gene are GTSNPN and SVGIG (reference sequence). CDR3 in DNA: TGTGCCTGGAACCTGGGAGGATATGAATCACCCCTCCACTTT. Protein sequence: CAWNLGGYESPLHF.

In this sample, this clone turned up a few times. The chain combines TRBV11-2 with TRBJ1-3; D is uncertain. The CDR3 totals 15 residues. Trimming cost V 1 base and J 0 bases, with 7 bases left between them. Germline loops: CDR1 SGHAT, CDR2 FQNNGV. CDR3 coding DNA: TGTGCCAGCAGCTTAGGTATATCCTCTGGAAACACCATATATTTT. It is translated as CASSLGISSGNTIYF.

The chain couples TRBV6-2 or TRBV6-3 to TRBJ1-2; D uncertain. CDR1 MNHEY and CDR2 SVGEGT come from the germline V gene. Trimming removed 0 bases at V and 4 bases at J, with 6 bases between. The CDR3 has 13 amino acids. The chain's CDR3 is CASSYSAGYGYTF. As DNA, the CDR3 is TGTGCCAGCAGTTACTCGGCAGGCTATGGCTACACCTTC.

This clone was recorded once. Here the CDR3 reads CASSQGTALNPQPQHF. CDR3 bases: TGTGCCAGCAGCCAAGGGACAGCCCTTAACCCTCAGCCCCAGCATTTT. This sequence joins TRBV5-6 and TRBJ1-5; 7 nucleotides align to TRBD1. V gave up 4 bases and J gave up 6 bases; unmatched junction bases: 13. CDR3 size: 16 residues. Germline CDR1 and CDR2: SGHDT and YYEEEE.

This clone has only a few counts. The rearrangement joins TRBV24-1 to TRBJ2-3; TRBD2 aligns across 16 bases. The CDR3 is made up of 18 amino acids. Germline V gene sequence: CDR1 KGHDR, CDR2 SFDVKD. Trimming at V came to 4 bases and at J to 6 bases, leaving 9 bases not matched to a gene. The CDR3, as DNA: TGTGCCACCAGTGACCCGGGACTAGCGGGAGGGCCGTCGGATACGCAGTATTTT. It codes for CATSDPGLAGGPSDTQYF.

V gene TRBV6-5 combines with J gene TRBJ1-3, with TRBD1 identical over 8 bases. The V segment lost 0 bases and the J segment 4 bases; nucleotides outside the gene matches: 2. The CDR3 covers 15 residues. Per germline, CDR1 MNHEY and CDR2 SVGAGI. The CDR3 DNA sequence: TGTGCCAGCAGTTACTCGACAGGGGTAGGAAACACCATATATTTT. Translating it yields CASSYSTGVGNTIYF.

V and J are TRBV27 and TRBJ1-1; maybe TRBD1 (5 bases). The CDR3 runs 16 residues. The V end was cut by 8 bases, the J end by 1 base, with 20 bases between. Germline assignment: CDR1 MNHEY and CDR2 SMNVEV (reference sequence). DNA of the CDR3: TGTGCCAGCCCTCGACGCTGGACACCCAAGAACACTGAAGCTTTCTTT. It specifies CASPRRWTPKNTEAFF.

The V and J genes are TRBV19 and TRBJ2-7; D uncertain. Trimming left V 4 bases short and J 3 bases short, with 4 bases between. The CDR3 covers 11 residues. In germline, CDR1 is LNHDA, CDR2 SQIVND (reference sequence). This CDR3 is CASSNFYEQYF. As DNA, the CDR3 is TGTGCCAGTAGTAACTTCTACGAGCAGTACTTC. The whole variable domain, remainder taken from reference TRBV19 and TRBJ2-7, is DGGITQSPKYLFRKEGQNVTLSCEQNLNHDAMYWYRQDPGQGLRLIYYSQIVNDFQKGDIAEGYSVSREKKESFPLTVTSAQKNPTAFYLCASSNFYEQYFGPGTRLTVT.

The chain has TRBV5-1 and TRBJ1-5; a possible D gene is TRBD1 (5 bases). In germline, CDR1 is SGHRS, CDR2 YFSETQ. This CDR3 is built from 15 residues. V was pared by 0 bases and J by 4 bases, with 11 bases between. CDR3 sequence: CASSLEGARNQPQHF. DNA of the CDR3: TGCGCCAGCAGCTTGGAAGGGGCAAGAAATCAGCCCCAGCATTTT.